This T cell receptor beta chain was identified during a study of cytomegalovirus exposure and HLA in healthy donors listed by TCRdb under 2017. With regard to the full study: An earlier analysis of some 600 of the donors reported approximately 300 Gb of sequence data and 117 million unique TCR beta sequences obtained from about 200 million T cells. A handful of DR-DQ haplotypes were handled as single units for association and clustering because linkage in the cohort was strong. Along with the approximately 670-subject first cohort, a separate validation cohort of over 90 different subjects was used. The genetic ancestry cluster associated with self-reported Caucasian donors included approximately 85% of the 350 to 500 genotyped donors. In a later analysis, previously published TCR beta repertoires from more than 500 donors were re-analyzed and high-resolution HLA genotyping was added so that TCR occurrence patterns could be studied. The aim of the study was to test whether cataloging public T cell receptors could identify signatures of past pathogen exposure. Across 300 to 500 genotyped donors of the cohort, an average of about 240,000 unique TCR beta nucleotide sequences per donor were sequenced, and 15% to 20% of those sequences were non-productive. Approximately 310 gigabases of sequencing data and tens of millions of unique TCR sequences made up an early release that covered approximately 620 HLA-typed donors. Class I and class II HLA loci were covered by the typing at four-digit resolution. Rather than using new phenotypic data, the later analysis identified candidate immune exposures from TCR beta sequences and from how often those sequences occurred across donors. The number of donors typed differed by locus, with roughly 620-640 for A, B, C, DRB1 and DQB1, around 560 for DQA1, 600 to 610 for DPA1, and over 400 for DPB1. All discovery cohort repertoires had been generated using a single sequencing platform. To predict cytomegalovirus infection status, the study brought together high-throughput TCR immunosequencing, statistical association of individual TCRs with disease status, and machine learning. A later genetic analysis took genome-wide SNP genotypes for about 65% of the 666 donors and used that subset as a discovery cohort. To decide whether each TCR beta V gene segment behaved as functional or pseudogenic, an earlier analysis of nearly 600 of the donors relied on high-throughput TCR beta sequencing. Donor age, sex, ethnicity and CMV serostatus were compiled alongside the repertoire data. The study profiled the T cell repertoires of hundreds of subjects by immunosequencing and related them to cytomegalovirus serostatus. Study-level results and caveats: The study listed 164 TCR beta chains as associated with cytomegalovirus. Strong co-occurrence of HLA alleles, especially DR and DQ, made assigning TCR associations to individual alleles difficult. A later analysis associated about 16,000 TCR beta sequences with specific HLA alleles at a false discovery rate of 0.05. A few of the identified cytomegalovirus-associated TCR beta chains were confirmed in vitro to be specific for cytomegalovirus antigens. Cytomegalovirus status was reported to be diagnosed by the classifier with high specificity and sensitivity in both the original and validation cohorts. A further reported finding was that TCR beta sequences accurately predicted the HLA-A and HLA-B alleles for most subjects in the first cohort. A cluster of highly shared sequence variants was judged likely to be a technical artifact of the sequencing pipeline. V-gene and J-gene trimming of TCR beta chains was associated with a missense DCLRE1C variant in a later genetic analysis, and the association was replicated in an independent cohort. The only immune exposure information available for the cohort was CMV serostatus. According to a later genetic analysis, donors in an Asian-associated ancestry cluster had fewer N-insertions in productive TCRs than the approximately 710-donor mean. The authors suggested that the approach could potentially be extended to other disease states and immunological phenotypes. An earlier analysis of around 500 of the donors showed that most TCR beta V segments appeared in productive rearrangements either about 87% or about 30% of the time, which broadly matched IMGT annotations. The presence/absence analyses assumed that sequencing depth was roughly uniform across donors, and that assumption may not be true. In a later analysis, HLA-associated TCR beta chains were found to be more clonally expanded and to have lower generation probabilities than equally common non-associated chains. While some public TCRs were present in many individuals, most TCR sequences turned up only very rarely across donors. Correlated functional status among segregating V segments might be attributable to linkage disequilibrium, but an unknown experimental factor could not be ruled out. Because the 87-base-pair reads could not distinguish some IMGT-functional V segments, including TRBV6-2 and TRBV6-3, those segments were excluded. Approximately 18 rarely observed V segments, including chromosome 9 orphons, were excluded from the earlier analysis of some 590 of the donors because counts were too low. In a later analysis, most CMV-associated TCR beta chains were found to appear HLA-restricted, with HLA associations seemingly driven largely by CMV exposure. In a later analysis, TCR association rates were found to vary across HLA loci, with the most associated TCRs seen for DRB1 alleles and the fewest for HLA-C alleles. In a later analysis, several top co-occurrence clusters were reported to appear linked to parvovirus B19, influenza, CMV and Epstein-Barr virus. In this cohort, only TCR beta chains were sequenced, and detectable features were limited by the absence of alpha or paired-chain data. Because HLA typing was missing for some donors at each locus, association tests included only the typed subset.

The cohort was made up of several hundred healthy bone marrow donors. All cohort members were sampled while nominally healthy, although unrecorded immune exposures were likely present. The donor was CMV seropositive and belonged to the group of 250 to 300 seropositive cohort members. A peripheral blood sample was collected from each donor, and TCR beta sequencing was performed on peripheral blood mononuclear cells. Genomic DNA was extracted from the blood cell samples with the Qiagen DNeasy Blood Extraction Kit. Libraries were built with the immunoSEQ multiplex PCR assay. For the multiplex PCR, a mixture combining 60 forward primers for TCR Vbeta segments and 13 reverse primers for TCR Jbeta segments was used. The CDR3 region of rearranged TCR beta genes was amplified from genomic DNA by a multiplex PCR assay. The amplified TCR beta libraries were sequenced on the Illumina HiSeq System as 87-base-pair reads. The authors processed their data as follows. Across the 600 to 700 repertoires, a later analysis counted around 80 million unique TCR beta chains, 9.5 million to 13 million of which were shared by at least two donors. Raw reads were error-corrected and collapsed into unique sequences by a nearest-neighbor algorithm in which closely related sequences were merged to remove PCR and sequencing errors. V, D and J gene segments were assigned by aligning CDR3 sequences to IMGT reference sequences. For a sequence to be retained, a match of at least six nucleotides to both a V gene segment and a J gene segment was required. Rearrangements were called productive when the CDR3 lacked stop codons and stayed in frame with V and J; all others were non-productive. Following IMGT convention, CDR3 was defined as the stretch from the second conserved V-encoded cysteine to the conserved J-encoded phenylalanine. Sequences without an unambiguous match to a single V gene segment were excluded from the earlier analysis of about 600 of the donors. In an earlier analysis of more than 500 of the donors, a V segment was called functional when productive rearrangements were above 56.7%, and segregating when the standard deviation between donors exceeded 5%. A statistical classification framework was built for diagnosing cytomegalovirus status from the catalog of TCR beta chain sequences. A later analysis assigned V and J genes by comparing TCR nucleotide sequences with IMGT/GENE-DB human TR gene sequences. In a later analysis, CDR3 sequences and most-parsimonious VDJ recombination scenarios were assigned using the TCRdist pipeline. In a later analysis, each TCR beta chain was defined by its CDR3 amino acid sequence together with its V-gene family, and reads without a unique V-gene family were excluded. In a later analysis, 450 to 600 highly shared, low-generation-probability nucleotide sequences were removed to address suspected cross-contamination and a sequencing artifact. For each public chain, a later analysis derived a clonal expansion index from normalized ranks of inferred template counts within each repertoire. A later analysis computed generation probabilities with a VDJ recombination model fitted to out-of-frame rearrangements, and checked the results against IGoR. In a later analysis, TCR-TCR, TCR-HLA and TCR-CMV co-occurrence was scored with hypergeometric tests, and a repertoire-size bias correction was applied to TCR pairs. To estimate false discovery rates, a later analysis permuted the HLA or CMV assignments 20 times. In a later analysis, co-occurring TCRs were grouped using DBSCAN, with TCRdist sequence similarity added in when clustering inside HLA-allele-positive subsets. For co-occurrence clustering, repertoires with fewer than 30,000 or more than 120,000 public chains were excluded, along with 4 to 6 repertoires with anomalous nucleotide sharing. In TCRdb, the immuneACCESS table is reduced to in-frame sequences with V and J assigned. These tables do not hold every clone; where another copy was compared, an unresolved V gene accounts for under half, and the others remain unexplained. The V and J calls and the clone size are those of that table, but D and trimming were determined from the DNA. This sample comprises approximately 200,000 clones, roughly 77% of them detected only once. The ten largest clones represent more than 4.5% of the sample.

Cut back by 5 bases and 0 bases, the V and J ends lie 11 bases apart. The germline V gene yields MNHNS for CDR1 and SASEGT for CDR2. Including the terminal cysteine and phenylalanine, the CDR3 comprises 15 residues. CDR3 DNA is the only sequence kept; it has 45 bases, read in frame from the first base. In its sample, this clone was seen a few times. The antigen it recognizes is unknown. No qualities accompany the bases; no much larger clone lies one base away. The source of this sequence is a man younger than 45 in good health and CMV-seropositive. Here the chain combines TRBV6-1 and TRBJ1-5; the D gene is perhaps TRBD1, on 6 matching bases. The specimen was PBMCs. The CDR3 protein: CASSRQGNSNQPQHF. The DNA is as follows: TGTGCCAGCAGTCGTCAGGGGAATAGCAATCAGCCCCAGCATTTT.